This T cell receptor beta chain was sequenced in a study of OX40 agonist ivuxolimab in advanced cancers. In the study overall: As their treatment, patients were administered ivuxolimab, an agonistic anti-OX40 (CD134) antibody. Participants, 75% to 90% male, averaged about 56 years of age, ranging from about 20 to 79.

TCRdb's copy holds only in-frame clones and misses some; the assay was immunoSEQ multiplex PCR. Of 50,000 to 80,000 clones listed, around 80% are singletons. Findings of the study overall: At 0.1 to 3.0 mg/kg, clonal expansion of CD4+ and CD8+ blood T cells had occurred by week 6. The expanded peripheral T cells' antigen specificity was not determined.

About this clone itself: Its antigen remains unidentified.

From germline, CDR1 is KGHSH and CDR2 LQKENI. CDR3 length: 16 residues. The V segment lost 2 bases and the J segment 1 base; nucleotides outside the gene matches: 3. This specimen was CD4+ or CD8+ T cells sorted from blood, taken in a trial of the OX40 agonist ivuxolimab. The sequence came from an adult with an advanced solid tumor such as melanoma, head and neck, liver or kidney cancer. The chain employs TRBV18 and TRBJ1-5; 9 nucleotides align to TRBD1. The CDR3 here is CASSPGDRVSNQPQHF. CDR3 coding DNA: TGTGCCAGCTCACCAGGGGACAGGGTGAGCAATCAGCCCCAGCATTTT.